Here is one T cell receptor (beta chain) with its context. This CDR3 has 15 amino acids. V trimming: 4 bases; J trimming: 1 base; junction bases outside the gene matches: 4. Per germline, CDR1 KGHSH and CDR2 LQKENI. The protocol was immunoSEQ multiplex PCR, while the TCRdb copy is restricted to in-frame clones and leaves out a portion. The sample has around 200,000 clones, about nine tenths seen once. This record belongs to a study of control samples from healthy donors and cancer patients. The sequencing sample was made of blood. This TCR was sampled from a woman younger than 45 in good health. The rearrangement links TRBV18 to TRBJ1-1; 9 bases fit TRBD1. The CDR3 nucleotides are TGTGCCAGCTCACTCCCGACAGGGGGGAACACTGAAGCTTTCTTT. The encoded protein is CASSLPTGGNTEAFF.